Below are 14 T cell receptor beta chains sequenced from a single sample in a study of blood T cell repertoires in COVID-19. Assay used: immunoSEQ multiplex PCR; TCRdb lists only in-frame clones, some missing. The table lists just over 250,000 clones, around 90% of them singletons. Specimen: peripheral blood. Source of these receptors: a man aged 55 to 70 who had recovered from COVID-19.

The chain couples TRBV5-1 to TRBJ2-5, with 11 bases matching TRBD2. CDR1 SGHRS and CDR2 YFSETQ come from the germline V gene. With V trimmed by 5 bases and J by 5 bases, 8 bases remained unmatched. The CDR3 contains 15 residues. The CDR3 region has the DNA TGCGCCAGCAGGGCTAGCGGGGGGATCGTGGAGACCCAGTACTTC. It is translated as CASRASGGIVETQYF.

This clone was seen a few times. This chain joins TRBV7-9 and TRBJ2-5; 9 bases line up with TRBD2. The CDR3 is 18 residues long. Unmatched junction bases numbered 20, after V lost 7 bases and J lost 5 bases. The germline CDR1 and CDR2 sequences are SEHNR and FQNEAQ (reference sequence). CDR3 nucleotides: TGTGCCAGCATCCTCGACTCGACGGGACTAGCCCTCGGGGAGACCCAGTACTTC. Its protein product is CASILDSTGLALGETQYF.

The genes are TRBV6-5 and TRBJ1-5; D possibly corresponds to TRBD1 (5 bases). Trimming stripped 0 bases from V and 5 bases from J, with 8 bases between. CDR1 and CDR2 (germline): MNHEY, SVGAGI. This CDR3 is 14 amino acids long. The CDR3, as DNA: TGTGCCAGCAGTTACTCTGGCAGGGATCAGCCCCAGCATTTT. Amino acid sequence: CASSYSGRDQPQHF.

This clone was seen once. This rearrangement joins TRBV7-6 to TRBJ1-4, with a possible D match to TRBD1 (6 bases). V was clipped by 1 base and J by 3 bases, with 9 bases between them. CDR1 and CDR2 from the germline V gene are SGHVS and FNYEAQ. The CDR3 is 15 amino acids. The DNA for the CDR3 is TGTGCCAGCAGCTTAGTGGACAGCCCTAATGAAAAACTGTTTTTT. Protein sequence: CASSLVDSPNEKLFF.

J is TRBJ1-2 and V is TRBV2, with a tentative D call TRBD1 (5 bases). The length of the CDR3 is 13 residues. The V gene's germline CDR1 is SNHLY and CDR2 FYNNEI. Trimming took 8 bases from V and 7 from J, leaving 17 bases between them. The CDR3 DNA is TGTGCCAGCCCTCCAGGAGGGGATGGTGGCTACACCTTC. Translation: CASPPGGDGGYTF.

The rearrangement links TRBV11-2 to TRBJ1-4; D is uncertain. CDR3 size: 16 residues. The germline V gene has CDR1 SGHAT and CDR2 FQNNGV. The V and J ends lost 5 bases and 0 bases respectively, with 13 bases between them. CDR3 protein: CASSLTSGATNEKLFF. The CDR3 DNA reads TGTGCCAGCAGCCTCACCTCGGGAGCAACTAATGAAAAACTGTTTTTT.

The CDR3 DNA reads as TGTGCCAGCAGACGTGGACTCGAGAACACTGAAGCTTTCTTT. It specifies CASRRGLENTEAFF. The chain uses TRBV7-3 and TRBJ1-1; D uncertain. The CDR3 has 14 residues. Trimming cost V 6 bases and J 1 base, with 12 bases left between them. Germline CDR1 SGHTA, CDR2 FQGTGA.

The rearrangement links TRBV7-9 to TRBJ2-3, with a tentative D call TRBD2 (5 bases). The CDR3 totals 13 residues. Trimming stripped 0 bases from V and 5 bases from J, with 6 bases between. CDR1 is SEHNR and CDR2 is FQNEAQ in the germline V gene (reference sequence). The CDR3 loop is CASSLAGRDTQYF. In DNA, the CDR3 is TGTGCCAGCAGCTTAGCGGGGAGAGATACGCAGTATTTT. Based on the CDR3 plus reference TRBV7-9 and TRBJ2-3, the full variable domain is DTGVSQNPRHKITKRGQNVTFRCDPISEHNRLYWYRQTLGQGPEFLTYFQNEAQLEKSRLLSDRFSAERPKGSFSTLEIQRTEQGDSAMYLCASSLAGRDTQYFGPGTRLTVL.

The CDR3 region has the DNA TGCGCCAGCAGCCCAGGGGGTGAGGCCTACGAGCAGTACTTC. It encodes CASSPGGEAYEQYF. The chain recombines TRBV5-1 with TRBJ2-7; 7 nucleotides match TRBD1. This CDR3 is built from 14 residues. V trimming: 4 bases; J trimming: 2 bases; junction bases outside the gene matches: 6. CDR1 and CDR2 from the germline V gene are SGHRS and YFSETQ.

The chain uses TRBV7-9 and TRBJ1-1, with D unclear. V was trimmed by 0 bases and J by 3 bases, leaving 11 bases between them. CDR3 size: 15 residues. In germline, CDR1 is SEHNR, CDR2 FQNEAQ (reference sequence). CDR3 nucleotides: TGTGCCAGCAGCTTAGCGTTGGCGGGTGACACTGAAGCTTTCTTT. It yields the protein CASSLALAGDTEAFF.

J is TRBJ1-1 and V is TRBV9; TRBD1 might be the D (5 bases). CDR1 and CDR2 (germline): SGDLS, YYNGEE. The CDR3 spans 15 residues. V was shortened by 1 base and J by 3 bases, with 13 bases between the two germline ends. As DNA, the CDR3 is TGTGCCAGCAGCGTATCTACAGGCCGGGACACTGAAGCTTTCTTT. Its protein is CASSVSTGRDTEAFF.

As regards this clone: This specimen includes other DNA sequences encoding the same CDR3. The chain has TRBV19 and TRBJ1-5; tentatively, D is TRBD1 (5 bases). V was trimmed by 1 base and J by 4 bases, leaving 11 bases between them. Germline assignment: CDR1 LNHDA and CDR2 SQIVND (reference sequence). This CDR3 spans 15 amino acids. In DNA form, the CDR3 reads TGTGCCAGTAGTATAGGCCAGGGTTCAAATCAGCCCCAGCATTTT. Translating gives CASSIGQGSNQPQHF. Looking up the rest from reference TRBV19 and TRBJ1-5 gives the full variable domain: DGGITQSPKYLFRKEGQNVTLSCEQNLNHDAMYWYRQDPGQGLRLIYYSQIVNDFQKGDIAEGYSVSREKKESFPLTVTSAQKNPTAFYLCASSIGQGSNQPQHFGDGTRLSIL.

J is TRBJ2-6 and V is TRBV7-2; 8 bases align to TRBD2. Germline values: CDR1 SGHTA, CDR2 FQGNSA. The CDR3 is 18 amino acids. The junction had 5 bases not matched to a gene; V was cut back by 1 base and J by 0 bases. CDR3 nucleotide sequence: TGTGCCAGCAGCTTAGGAGCGGGGGCGAGCTCTGGGGCCAACGTCCTGACTTTC. As protein: CASSLGAGASSGANVLTF. The full variable domain, completed using reference TRBV7-2 and TRBJ2-6, is GAGVSQSPSNKVTEKGKDVELRCDPISGHTALYWYRQSLGQGLEFLIYFQGNSAPDKSGLPSDRFSAERTGGSVSTLTIQRTQQEDSAVYLCASSLGAGASSGANVLTFGAGSRLTVL.

The gene calls are TRBV7-3 and TRBJ2-3; TRBD2 might be the D (7 bases). Deletions cut 6 bases from V and 0 bases from J, with 19 bases between. Germline V gene data show CDR1 as SGHTA and CDR2 as FQGTGA. The CDR3 is made up of 17 amino acids. This chain's CDR3 is CASRPTGGLPSTDTQYF. DNA of the CDR3: TGTGCCAGCAGACCTACGGGGGGCCTCCCCAGCACAGATACGCAGTATTTT.